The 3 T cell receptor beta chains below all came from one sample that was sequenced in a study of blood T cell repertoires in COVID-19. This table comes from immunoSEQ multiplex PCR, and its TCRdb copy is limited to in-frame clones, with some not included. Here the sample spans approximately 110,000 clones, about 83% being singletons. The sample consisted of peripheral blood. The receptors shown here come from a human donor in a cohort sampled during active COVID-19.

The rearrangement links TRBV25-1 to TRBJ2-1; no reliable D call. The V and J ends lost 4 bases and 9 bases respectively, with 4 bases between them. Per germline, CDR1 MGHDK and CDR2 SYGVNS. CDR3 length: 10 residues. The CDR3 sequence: CASSAGEQFF. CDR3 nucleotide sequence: TGTGCCAGCAGTGCGGGTGAGCAGTTCTTC.

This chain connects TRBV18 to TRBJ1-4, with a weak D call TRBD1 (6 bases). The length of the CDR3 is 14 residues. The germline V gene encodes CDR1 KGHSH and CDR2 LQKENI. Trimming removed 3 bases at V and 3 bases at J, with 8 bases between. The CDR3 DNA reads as TGTGCCAGCTCACCGGGACACTCTAATGAAAAACTGTTTTTT. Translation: CASSPGHSNEKLFF.

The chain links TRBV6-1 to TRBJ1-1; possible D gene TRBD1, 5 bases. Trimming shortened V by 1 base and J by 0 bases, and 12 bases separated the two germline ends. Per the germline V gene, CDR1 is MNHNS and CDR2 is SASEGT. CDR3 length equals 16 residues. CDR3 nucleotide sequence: TGTGCCAGCAGTGAAGGGGAGGGGAGGTTGAACACTGAAGCTTTCTTT. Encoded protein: CASSEGEGRLNTEAFF.